The next 28 T cell receptor beta chains were all read from a single sample in a study of spatial heterogeneity in lung cancer. TCRdb used MiXCR to reprocess the 5' RACE reads, holding one entry per CDR3 protein. The data contain 2,500 to 3,000 distinct CDR3 sequences, about half of them singletons. Time point: sample taken at primary tumor resection. Regarding the study as a whole: Counts of expanded alpha and beta TCRs within tumors tracked the tumor nonsynonymous mutation count.

These receptors' targets are unknown. Material: lung tumor tissue, obtained at surgery. These receptors were collected from a male donor with early-stage non-small cell lung cancer.

Comment on this clonotype: This beta chain is an off-target read within a library intended for alpha chains, so its frequency means little. The CDR3 loop is CASILIGGTNEKLFF. The CDR3 DNA reads as TGTGCCAGCATACTTATCGGGGGAACTAATGAAAAACTGTTTTTT. The rearrangement joins TRBV2 to TRBJ1-4, with D possibly TRBD1 on 5 matching bases. The V end lost 7 bases, the J end lost 1 base, and 13 bases lay between the germline ends. The CDR3 has 15 residues. The V gene's germline CDR1 is SNHLY and CDR2 FYNNEI.

Points on this clonotype: In a library made to pick up alpha chains, this beta chain is a stray read with a size that means little. The chain uses TRBV6-2 or TRBV6-3 and TRBJ2-5; D gene uncertain. CDR3 length equals 12 residues. Trimming pared 2 bases from V and 2 bases from J, leaving 3 bases between. Germline V gives CDR1 MNHEY, CDR2 SVGEGT. The CDR3: CASSYGQETQYF. The CDR3 nucleotides are TGTGCCAGCAGTTACGGGCAAGAGACCCAGTACTTC.

By proportion, this clonotype is medium-sized. The library was prepared for alpha chains; this beta chain is a stray read, so its frequency means little. This chain connects TRBV18 to TRBJ2-4; 7 nucleotides align to TRBD2. V lost 3 bases to trimming and J lost 5 bases; unmatched junction nucleotides: 1. Germline CDR1 is KGHSH and CDR2 is LQKENI. This CDR3 is built from 13 residues. CDR3 loop: CASSPAGENIQYF. The CDR3, as DNA: TGTGCCAGCTCACCTGCGGGAGAAAACATTCAGTACTTC.

This clonotype has ten or more counts. This beta chain represents an off-target read in a library built for alpha chains; its size is of limited meaning. The chain links TRBV28 to TRBJ2-7; possible D gene TRBD1, 6 bases. V was shortened by 4 bases and J by 4 bases, with 14 bases between the two germline ends. In germline, CDR1 is MDHEN, CDR2 SYDVKM. The CDR3 covers 14 residues. CDR3 DNA sequence: TGTGCCAGCAGTTCGACAGGCGGCCGATACGAGCAGTACTTC. It yields the protein CASSSTGGRYEQYF. Using reference TRBV28 and TRBJ2-7 for the parts outside the CDR3, the full variable domain is DVKVTQSSRYLVKRTGEKVFLECVQDMDHENMFWYRQDPGLGLRLIYFSYDVKMKEKGDIPEGYSVSREKKERFSLILESASTNQTSMYLCASSSTGGRYEQYFGPGTRLTVT.

A remark on this clonotype: Germline is not matched at one junction end, which may reflect a read error. This beta chain appears as a stray read in a library generated for alpha chains; its size is not informative. V and J are TRBV12-5 and TRBJ2-4, with 7 bases matching TRBD1. CDR3 length: 12 residues. In germline, CDR1 is LGHNT, CDR2 FRNRAP. CDR3 bases: TGTGCTAGTGGTTATCAAGAGGGACAGTTGACCTTC. This translates into CASGYQEGQLTF.

On this clonotype: In a library made to pick up alpha chains, this beta chain is a stray read with a size that means little. The V gene is TRBV28, the J gene TRBJ2-5; D might be TRBD2 (6 bases). The germline V gene has CDR1 MDHEN and CDR2 SYDVKM. The CDR3 contains 12 residues. V was trimmed by 2 bases and J by 7 bases, leaving 8 bases between them. The CDR3 DNA reads as TGTGCCAGCAGTTTAGGGGAGGCGACCCAGTACTTC. Translating it yields CASSLGEATQYF. Complete variable domain (other parts from reference TRBV28 and TRBJ2-5): DVKVTQSSRYLVKRTGEKVFLECVQDMDHENMFWYRQDPGLGLRLIYFSYDVKMKEKGDIPEGYSVSREKKERFSLILESASTNQTSMYLCASSLGEATQYFGPGTRLLVL.

For this clonotype: This beta chain turned up in a library designed for alpha chains; as an off-target read, its abundance says little. The chain joins TRBV7-2 to TRBJ1-5; D ambiguous. Germline CDR1 and CDR2: SGHTA and FQGNSA. This CDR3 contains 16 residues. Trimming took 5 bases from V and 1 from J, leaving 15 bases between them. CDR3 residues: CASSLSRYSSNQPQHF. In DNA, the CDR3 is TGTGCCAGCAGCCTATCCCGCTATTCGAGCAATCAGCCCCAGCATTTT.

This clonotype was observed at least ten times. Since the library was made to target alpha chains, this beta chain is a stray read and its abundance is not meaningful. The chain joins TRBV28 to TRBJ1-2; no definite D call. CDR1 is MDHEN, CDR2 SYDVKM, per germline. The CDR3 is 13 residues long. Trimming removed 6 bases at V and 2 bases at J, with 10 bases between. This chain's CDR3 is CASRVLGNYGYTF. The CDR3 DNA reads as TGTGCCAGCAGAGTCCTAGGGAACTATGGCTACACCTTC.

Comment on this clonotype: Since the library was made to target alpha chains, this beta chain is a stray read and its abundance is not meaningful. The chain couples TRBV7-9 to TRBJ2-3; 14 bases match TRBD2. The CDR3 has 16 residues. V gave up 5 bases and J gave up 4 bases; unmatched junction bases: 5. Germline CDR1 reads SEHNR; CDR2 reads FQNEAQ (reference sequence). The CDR3 region has the DNA TGTGCCAGCAGCCCGGGACTAGCGGGAGTGGCAGATACGCAGTATTTT. This encodes CASSPGLAGVADTQYF. Using reference TRBV7-9 and TRBJ2-3 for the parts outside the CDR3, the full variable domain is DTGVSQNPRHKITKRGQNVTFRCDPISEHNRLYWYRQTLGQGPEFLTYFQNEAQLEKSRLLSDRFSAERPKGSFSTLEIQRTEQGDSAMYLCASSPGLAGVADTQYFGPGTRLTVL.

In this sample, this clonotype turned up a few times. The library was designed around alpha chains, so this beta chain is a stray read whose abundance carries little weight. The chain combines TRBV20-1 with TRBJ2-7, with TRBD1 matching over 12 bases. CDR1 and CDR2 from the germline V gene are DFQATT and SNEGSKA (reference sequence). This CDR3 has 15 amino acids. J was trimmed by 7 bases and V by 1 base; bases with no gene match: 8. CDR3 in amino acids: CSARARDRGPLEQYF. Written as DNA, the CDR3 is TGCAGTGCTAGAGCCCGGGACAGGGGGCCACTAGAGCAGTACTTC.

Regarding this clonotype: Within a library made for alpha chains, this beta chain is off target, and its count is uninformative. J is TRBJ2-3 and V is TRBV29-1; no firm D call. This CDR3 has 10 amino acids. V shed 4 bases and J shed 5 bases, with 4 bases lying between them. CDR1 is SQVTM and CDR2 is ANQGSEA in the germline V gene. The CDR3 protein is CSVAEDTQYF. The CDR3, as DNA: TGCAGCGTTGCTGAAGATACGCAGTATTTT.

This clonotype was seen a few times. In a library made to pick up alpha chains, this beta chain is a stray read with a size that means little. This sequence joins TRBV7-2 and TRBJ1-4; D uncertain. Germline assignment: CDR1 SGHTA and CDR2 FQGNSA. This CDR3 contains 15 residues. Trimming shortened V by 1 base and J by 5 bases, and 11 bases separated the two germline ends. The CDR3 loop is CASSLGAGQNEKLFF. The CDR3 nucleotides read TGTGCCAGCAGCTTAGGAGCGGGTCAGAATGAAAAACTGTTTTTT.

By sample share, this clonotype is medium-sized. A library prepared for alpha chains yielded this beta chain as an off-target read; its size is of little meaning. This chain connects TRBV29-1 to TRBJ2-5; D may be TRBD1 (5 bases). Looked up from germline, CDR1 is SQVTM and CDR2 is ANQGSEA. The CDR3 is 12 residues long. V gave up 4 bases and J gave up 2 bases, with 8 bases separating them. The DNA for the CDR3 is TGCAGCGTTGTCCGACAGCAAGAGACCCAGTACTTC. Translated, it gives CSVVRQQETQYF.

A word on this clonotype: Since the library was made to target alpha chains, this beta chain is a stray read and its abundance is not meaningful. The chain carries TRBV18 and TRBJ1-5; no clear D. CDR1 is KGHSH and CDR2 is LQKENI in the germline V gene. Trimming cost V 1 base and J 5 bases, with 9 bases left between them. The CDR3 has 14 residues. The DNA for the CDR3 is TGTGCCAGCTCACCACGAAGCGGGGATCAGCCCCAGCATTTT. This gives the protein CASSPRSGDQPQHF.

On this clonotype itself: This beta chain slipped into a library made for alpha chains as a stray read, so its size is not meaningful. V is TRBV7-2 and J is TRBJ2-5, with D perhaps TRBD2 (7 bases). Trimming stripped 1 base from V and 9 bases from J, with 21 bases between. The germline V gene has CDR1 SGHTA and CDR2 FQGNSA. The CDR3 is made up of 16 amino acids. In nucleotides, the CDR3 is TGTGCCAGCAGCTTAGATCCGGCGGGGGCGCGGGGGTCCCAGTACTTC. Residues: CASSLDPAGARGSQYF.

In the case of this clonotype: This beta chain appears as a stray read in a library generated for alpha chains; its size is not informative. V and J are TRBV12-3 or TRBV12-4 and TRBJ2-3, with D perhaps matching TRBD1 (6 bases). The CDR3 length is 16 residues. V shed 1 base and J shed 5 bases, with 16 bases lying between them. The CDR3 sequence is CASSLDQMGAVDTQYF. Written as DNA, the CDR3 is TGTGCCAGCAGTTTAGATCAAATGGGGGCCGTAGATACGCAGTATTTT.

This clonotype is medium-sized. A library made for alpha chains picked up this beta chain off target, so its size means little. The genes are TRBV7-2 and TRBJ2-4; weak D call: TRBD1 (5 bases). Between the trimmed V and J ends, which lost 5 bases and 0 bases, there was a span of 14 bases. The CDR3 has 16 amino acids. Germline V gene data show CDR1 as SGHTA and CDR2 as FQGNSA. The CDR3 nucleotides are TGTGCCAGCAGCGAAACAGGACAACTAGCCAAAAACATTCAGTACTTC. Translation gives CASSETGQLAKNIQYF. Full variable domain (rest looked up from reference TRBV7-2 and TRBJ2-4): GAGVSQSPSNKVTEKGKDVELRCDPISGHTALYWYRQSLGQGLEFLIYFQGNSAPDKSGLPSDRFSAERTGGSVSTLTIQRTQQEDSAVYLCASSETGQLAKNIQYFGAGTRLSVL.

This clonotype is judged medium-sized. Little can be read into the size of this beta chain, an off-target read in a library designed for alpha chains. The CDR3 DNA follows: TGTGCCAGCACCCTGCTTGGGGAGGACAATGAGCAGTTCTTC. Translating it yields CASTLLGEDNEQFF. The chain carries TRBV28 and TRBJ2-1; perhaps TRBD2 as D (6 bases). V was clipped by 7 bases and J by 5 bases, with 15 bases between them. Germline V gene data show CDR1 as MDHEN and CDR2 as SYDVKM. This CDR3 region has 14 residues.

This clonotype was picked up a small number of times. This beta chain is off target for a library built for alpha chains, so its abundance means little. This chain joins TRBV4-3 and TRBJ2-3; 8 bases are a match to TRBD2. Trimming took 1 base from V and 4 from J; bases not matched to a gene: 7. Germline assignment: CDR1 LGHNA and CDR2 YSLEER. The CDR3 has 16 residues. CDR3 DNA: TGCGCCAGCAGCCAAGTTCGGGGACTAGGCCCAGATACGCAGTATTTT. Protein: CASSQVRGLGPDTQYF.

Comments on this clonotype: Little can be read into the size of this beta chain, an off-target read in a library designed for alpha chains. The chain is built from TRBV4-2 and TRBJ1-2; 12 nucleotides agree with TRBD1. From germline, CDR1 is LGHNA and CDR2 YNFKEQ. There are 15 residues in the CDR3. V gave up 0 bases and J gave up 8 bases; unmatched junction bases: 4. The CDR3 here is CASSQEGQGAFGYTF. The CDR3 DNA sequence: TGTGCCAGCAGCCAAGAGGGACAGGGGGCGTTCGGCTACACCTTC.

Worth noting for this clonotype: In a library made to pick up alpha chains, this beta chain is a stray read with a size that means little. V is TRBV4-1 and J is TRBJ1-1, with D perhaps TRBD1 (5 bases). CDR1 and CDR2 from the germline V gene are MGHRA and YSYEKL. This CDR3 is built from 14 residues. V shed 4 bases and J shed 3 bases, with 12 bases lying between them. The CDR3 loop is CASSPRTRDTEAFF. The DNA for the CDR3 is TGCGCCAGCAGCCCCAGGACAAGAGACACTGAAGCTTTCTTT.

This clonotype is labeled large (0.1 to 1%). This beta chain is off target for a library built for alpha chains, so its abundance means little. The genes are TRBV28 and TRBJ2-3; 7 bases align to TRBD2. CDR1 and CDR2 from the germline V gene are MDHEN and SYDVKM. The length of the CDR3 is 11 residues. The V gene end was trimmed by 8 bases and the J gene end by 4 bases; junction bases not matched to a gene: 0. In DNA form, the CDR3 reads TGTGCCAGCGGACTAGCAGATACGCAGTATTTT. Translating gives CASGLADTQYF.

A remark on this clonotype: Since it is a stray read in a library aimed at alpha chains, this beta chain has a size that is not meaningful. The chain combines TRBV7-3 with TRBJ1-6; 7 positions agree with TRBD1. The CDR3 is 14 residues long. Looked up from germline, CDR1 is SGHTA and CDR2 is FQGTGA. V shed 5 bases, J shed 4 bases, and the junction held 2 bases outside the gene matches. CDR3 loop: CASSAGQYNSPLHF. CDR3 coding DNA: TGTGCCAGCAGCGCGGGACAGTATAATTCACCCCTCCACTTT.

Note on this clonotype: A library prepared for alpha chains yielded this beta chain as an off-target read; its size is of little meaning. CDR3 bases: TGCAGTGCTAGAGATGGAGGGGGGAACTACGAGCAGTACTTC. Protein: CSARDGGGNYEQYF. The chain joins TRBV20-1 to TRBJ2-7; perhaps D is TRBD1 or TRBD2 (6 bases each). From germline, CDR1 is DFQATT and CDR2 SNEGSKA (reference sequence). The CDR3 covers 14 residues. Trimming cost V 0 bases and J 3 bases, with 12 bases left between them.

Worth noting for this clonotype: As an off-target read in a library built for alpha chains, this beta chain has a frequency of little significance. The CDR3 DNA sequence: TGTGCCAGTAGTATAGGCACTATAGGGGGGAGTAGCTACACCTTC. Translated, it gives CASSIGTIGGSSYTF. The chain has TRBV19 and TRBJ1-2, with a tentative D call TRBD1 (6 bases). CDR3 length: 15 amino acids. Germline V gene data show CDR1 as LNHDA and CDR2 as SQIVND (reference sequence). Trimming took 1 base from V and 9 from J, leaving 18 bases between them.

Worth noting for this clonotype: This beta chain came through as a stray read in a library set up for alpha chains, and its size says little. This rearrangement joins TRBV11-1 to TRBJ2-1; the match to TRBD2 covers 11 bases. V shed 4 bases and J 0 bases; nucleotides not matched to a gene: 8. CDR3 size: 18 residues. The germline V gene encodes CDR1 SGHAT and CDR2 FQDESV (reference sequence). The CDR3 sequence: CASSYGLAGLSSYNEQFF. CDR3 coding DNA: TGTGCCAGCAGCTACGGACTAGCGGGCCTGAGCTCCTACAATGAGCAGTTCTTC. Full variable domain (missing parts from reference TRBV11-1 and TRBJ2-1): EAEVAQSPRYKITEKSQAVAFWCDPISGHATLYWYRQILGQGPELLVQFQDESVVDDSQLPKDRFSAERLKGVDSTLKIQPAELGDSAMYLCASSYGLAGLSSYNEQFFGPGTRLTVL.

In regard to this clonotype: This beta chain came through as a stray read in a library set up for alpha chains, and its size says little. The chain has TRBV12-3 or TRBV12-4 and TRBJ2-3; D is perhaps TRBD1 or TRBD2 (6 bases each). The CDR3 is 14 residues long. Trimming stripped 2 bases from V and 4 bases from J, with 10 bases between. The CDR3 sequence: CASSLRGAPDTQYF. In DNA form, the CDR3 reads TGTGCCAGCAGTTTAAGGGGGGCCCCAGATACGCAGTATTTT.

In its sample, this clonotype ranks as medium-sized (0.01 to 0.1%). This beta chain was picked up by a library intended for alpha chains and is off target, so its count carries little meaning. Written as DNA, the CDR3 is TGTGCCAGCAGCTTAACGCGGGGCCCCCAGACCCAGTACTTC. Translated, it gives CASSLTRGPQTQYF. This chain connects TRBV7-2 to TRBJ2-5; possible D gene TRBD2, 6 bases. CDR1 is SGHTA, CDR2 FQGNSA, per germline. CDR3 size: 14 residues. V dropped 2 bases and J dropped 6 bases, with 13 bases sitting between them.